A selection of T cell receptor beta chains follows, all from one sample in a study of shared T cell receptors in the human thymus. Using immunoSEQ multiplex PCR, the repertoire was profiled, and TCRdb retains in-frame clones only, with some absent. The table includes about 400,000 clones, more than 85% detected once. Source material: thymocytes. The origin of the receptors is a human donor. The CDR3 runs from the conserved cysteine through the conserved F or W.

V: TRBV7-9; J: TRBJ1-4; CDR3: CASSFRRGEKLFF
V: TRBV5-8; J: TRBJ2-3; CDR3: CASSLRVRLTDTQYF
V: TRBV28; J: TRBJ1-4; CDR3: CASGSLGGGSNEKLFF
V: TRBV5-6; J: TRBJ2-1; CDR3: CASSSYCYNEQFF
V: TRBV11-2; J: TRBJ2-1; CDR3: CASSLDLVTGVDNEQFF
V: TRBV5-4; J: TRBJ1-1; CDR3: CASSLNTGNTEAFF
V: TRBV10-3; J: TRBJ2-7; CDR3: CAIRTLAGGPGEQYF
V: TRBV2; J: TRBJ1-2; CDR3: CASIPAGAGGSTNYGYTF
V: TRBV18; J: TRBJ1-1; CDR3: CASSPSAGHNTEAFF
V: TRBV4-2; J: TRBJ2-5; CDR3: CASSQDRSSQETQYF
V: TRBV5-1; J: TRBJ1-2; CDR3: CASSFPDDQLTF
V: TRBV6-5; J: TRBJ1-1; CDR3: CASSRENTEAFF
V: TRBV7-3; J: TRBJ2-2; CDR3: CASSLIHSLGTGELFF
V: TRBV6-1; J: TRBJ1-2; CDR3: CASSQGLTYGYTF
V: TRBV14; J: TRBJ1-1; CDR3: CASSHPRGQGRTEAFF
V: TRBV7-6; J: TRBJ2-7; CDR3: CASSLAGTGAPYEQYF
V: TRBV27; J: TRBJ2-7; CDR3: CASSLKGLTYEQYF
V: TRBV5-1; J: TRBJ2-3; CDR3: CASSLASGTDTQYF
V: TRBV27; J: TRBJ2-1; CDR3: CASSSLPGASGSFYNEQFF
V: TRBV27; J: TRBJ2-2; CDR3: CASSLSVERVTGELFF
V: TRBV7-2; J: TRBJ2-7; CDR3: CASSLAPGQDLTYEQYF
V: TRBV13; J: TRBJ1-1; CDR3: CASSWRQPPENTEAFF
V: TRBV10-3; J: TRBJ1-2; CDR3: CAISDPYREVGYTF
V: TRBV25-1; J: TRBJ1-4; CDR3: CASSYRGMEKLFF
V: TRBV19; J: TRBJ2-3; CDR3: CASRSRDLTDTQYF
V: TRBV19; J: TRBJ2-7; CDR3: CAISKGNSYEQYF
V: TRBV11-2; J: TRBJ2-7; CDR3: CASSLDGYEQYF
V: TRBV5-1; J: TRBJ2-1; CDR3: CASSLLHYYNEQFF
V: TRBV10-3; J: TRBJ2-7; CDR3: CAISGRTGGYYEQYF
V: TRBV7-2; J: TRBJ1-3; CDR3: CASSPRWDRSGNTIYF
V: TRBV4-3; J: TRBJ1-2; CDR3: CASSQDRAGGNYGYTF
V: TRBV5-4; J: TRBJ1-2; CDR3: CASQPSPANYGYTF
V: TRBV10-3; J: TRBJ1-3; CDR3: CAIWGDGDTSGNTIYF